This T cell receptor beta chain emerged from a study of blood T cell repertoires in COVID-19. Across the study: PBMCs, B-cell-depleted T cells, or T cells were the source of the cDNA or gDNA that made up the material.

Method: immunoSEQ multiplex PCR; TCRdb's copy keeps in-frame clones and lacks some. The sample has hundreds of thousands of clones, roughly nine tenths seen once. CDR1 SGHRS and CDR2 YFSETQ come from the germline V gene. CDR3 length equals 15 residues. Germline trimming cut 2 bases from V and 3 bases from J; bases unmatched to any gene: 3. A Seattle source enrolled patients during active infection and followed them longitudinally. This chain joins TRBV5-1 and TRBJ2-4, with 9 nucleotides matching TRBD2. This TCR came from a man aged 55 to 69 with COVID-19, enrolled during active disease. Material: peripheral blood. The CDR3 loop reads CASSFSGGNKNIQYF. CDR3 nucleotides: TGCGCCAGCAGCTTTAGCGGGGGAAACAAAAACATTCAGTACTTC.